The 26 T cell receptor beta chains reported below all come from one sample, sequenced in a study of cytotoxic CD8 clonotypes in ibrutinib-treated CLL. Sequencing used immunoSEQ multiplex PCR; TCRdb keeps in-frame clones, though not all of them. The sample records fewer than 85,000 clones, 70% to 80% being singletons. The starting material was PBMCs, obtained after 12 months of ibrutinib treatment. The receptors originated from a human donor with chronic lymphocytic leukemia.

The chain couples TRBV28 to TRBJ2-7; tentatively, D is TRBD2 (6 bases). The CDR3 is made up of 15 amino acids. Per germline, CDR1 MDHEN and CDR2 SYDVKM. V was clipped by 2 bases and J by 3 bases, with 14 bases between them. The CDR3 spells CASSLGGTPYYEQYF. The CDR3 DNA reads as TGTGCCAGCAGTTTAGGGGGGACTCCCTACTACGAGCAGTACTTC.

The chain carries TRBV5-6 and TRBJ2-5; 8 bases fit TRBD2. Germline-derived CDR1 and CDR2 are SGHDT and YYEEEE. With V trimmed by 0 bases and J by 5 bases, 3 bases remained unmatched. The CDR3 extends over 14 amino acids. The CDR3 nucleotides read TGTGCCAGCAGCTTGGGACAGCGGGAGGAGACCCAGTACTTC. This encodes CASSLGQREETQYF.

The genes are TRBV28 and TRBJ2-5; D gene ambiguous. V was cut by 5 bases and J by 1 base, with 11 bases left in between. This CDR3 comprises 14 residues. Germline V lookup: CDR1 MDHEN, CDR2 SYDVKM. The CDR3 DNA follows: TGTGCCAGCAGTCCCCCGGGTAGCCAAGAGACCCAGTACTTC. Its protein product is CASSPPGSQETQYF.

J is TRBJ1-1 and V is TRBV7-3; 7 nucleotides match TRBD1. The CDR3 has 13 residues. Unmatched junction bases numbered 6, after V lost 5 bases and J lost 6 bases. CDR1 and CDR2 from the germline V gene are SGHTA and FQGTGA. The CDR3 nucleotides read TGTGCCAGCAGCCCAGGGGGGGTGGCTGAAGCTTTCTTT. It encodes CASSPGGVAEAFF.

This chain uses TRBV6-5 with TRBJ2-1; D is unresolved. Germline V CDR1 and CDR2: MNHEY, SVGAGI. V shed 6 bases and J shed 13 bases, with 16 bases lying between them. CDR3 length equals 12 residues. The CDR3, as DNA: TGTGCCAGCAGGAAGGGCACCTCCGCACAGTTCTTC. Protein: CASRKGTSAQFF.

J is TRBJ1-5 and V is TRBV19; no clear D gene. This CDR3 region has 15 residues. Germline CDR1 reads LNHDA; CDR2 reads SQIVND (reference sequence). V was clipped by 3 bases and J by 5 bases, with 14 bases between them. This chain's CDR3 is CASSMVPPADQPQHF. The CDR3 nucleotides read TGTGCCAGTAGTATGGTTCCCCCGGCGGATCAGCCCCAGCATTTT.

The chain combines TRBV5-6 with TRBJ2-7, with TRBD2 identical over 9 bases. Germline-derived CDR1 and CDR2 are SGHDT and YYEEEE. V lost 4 bases to trimming and J lost 5 bases; unmatched junction nucleotides: 10. This CDR3 contains 15 residues. CDR3: CASSPRRGGSHEQYF. CDR3 sequence (DNA): TGTGCCAGCAGCCCACGGCGGGGGGGGTCCCACGAGCAGTACTTC.

The CDR3 region is CAWSLDGFYGYTF. CDR3 nucleotides: TGTGCCTGGAGTTTGGACGGATTCTATGGCTACACCTTC. The V call is TRBV30, the J call TRBJ1-2; D remains ambiguous. CDR1 is GTSNPN and CDR2 is SVGIG in the germline V gene (reference sequence). The CDR3 has 13 amino acids. V lost 2 bases and J lost 4, with 11 bases in between. The whole variable domain, filled in from reference TRBV30 and TRBJ1-2, reads SQTIHQWPATLVQPVGSPLSLECTVEGTSNPNLYWYRQAAGRGLQLLFYSVGIGQISSEVPQNLSASRPQDRQFILSSKKLLLSDSGFYLCAWSLDGFYGYTFGSGTRLTVV.

Many counts were recorded for this clone. This chain links TRBV4-2 with TRBJ1-2, with D maybe TRBD1 (5 bases). Germline assignment: CDR1 LGHNA and CDR2 YNFKEQ. V was trimmed by 0 bases and J by 7 bases, leaving 12 bases between them. This CDR3 has 14 amino acids. The DNA for the CDR3 is TGTGCCAGCAGCCAAGAGGCCTTTAGGGGTGGCTACACCTTC. Translated, it gives CASSQEAFRGGYTF.

This sequence joins TRBV7-9 and TRBJ2-7; D could derive from TRBD1 or TRBD2 (5 bases each). The CDR3 runs to 13 residues. Germline loops: CDR1 SEHNR, CDR2 FQNEAQ (reference sequence). The V and J ends lost 5 bases and 9 bases respectively, with 17 bases between them. This chain's CDR3 is CASSPAGAWGQYF. The CDR3 DNA follows: TGTGCCAGCAGCCCAGCCGGGGCCTGGGGGCAGTACTTC.

J is TRBJ1-5 and V is TRBV10-3; D not certain. The germline V gene has CDR1 ENHRY and CDR2 SYGVKD. V lost 0 bases and J 6 bases, leaving 12 bases between the germline ends. The CDR3 totals 15 residues. The CDR3 sequence: CAISESPGVVQPQHF. CDR3 bases: TGTGCCATCAGTGAGTCGCCGGGAGTAGTTCAGCCCCAGCATTTT.

V gene TRBV6-6 combines with J gene TRBJ1-6; no clear D gene. Germline loops: CDR1 MNHNY, CDR2 SVGAGI (reference sequence). The CDR3 has 16 residues. V lost 2 bases and J 8 bases, leaving 16 bases between the germline ends. DNA of the CDR3: TGTGCCAGCAGTTACCCCCAGGCAGTACTTTATTCACCCCTCCACTTT. Protein sequence: CASSYPQAVLYSPLHF.

The V gene is TRBV7-2, the J gene TRBJ2-1, with 11 bases identical to TRBD2. Trimming removed 3 bases from V and 8 bases from J; junction bases left unmatched: 9. Germline CDR1 reads SGHTA; CDR2 reads FQGNSA. This CDR3 is built from 16 residues. The CDR3 loop reads CASSLNSGRASDEQFF. In nucleotides, the CDR3 is TGTGCCAGCAGCTTGAATAGCGGGAGGGCCTCTGATGAGCAGTTCTTC.

V is TRBV5-6 and J is TRBJ2-1, with 10 bases matching TRBD2. Germline V gene data show CDR1 as SGHDT and CDR2 as YYEEEE. This CDR3 contains 15 residues. V lost 1 base and J lost 2; bases outside the gene matches: 0. The CDR3 is CASSLLAGAYNEQFF. For the CDR3, the DNA is TGTGCCAGCAGCTTGCTAGCGGGAGCCTACAATGAGCAGTTCTTC.

The chain couples TRBV9 to TRBJ2-1; no clear D gene. The CDR3 length is 12 residues. The V gene lost 4 bases and the J gene lost 9 bases, with 11 bases spanning the gap. CDR1 and CDR2 (germline): SGDLS, YYNGEE. In DNA, the CDR3 is TGTGCCAGCAGCCCCCTCTGGGGTGAGCAGTTCTTC. It encodes CASSPLWGEQFF.

The rearrangement uses TRBV19 and TRBJ2-2; D is unclear. Germline V CDR1 and CDR2: LNHDA, SQIVND (reference sequence). Trimming removed 5 bases from V and 0 bases from J, with 10 bases in between. The CDR3 contains 15 residues. The CDR3 loop is CASSRTLPNTGELFF. CDR3 nucleotides: TGTGCCAGTAGTCGGACCCTGCCGAACACCGGGGAGCTGTTTTTT.

J is TRBJ2-7 and V is TRBV28, with 7 bases identical to TRBD1. CDR1 is MDHEN, CDR2 SYDVKM, per germline. V gave up 2 bases and J gave up 5 bases; unmatched junction bases: 6. CDR3 length: 14 amino acids. The CDR3 nucleotides read TGTGCCAGCAGTTTAGGACAGGTAGTCCACGAGCAGTACTTC. This sequence encodes CASSLGQVVHEQYF.

The rearrangement links TRBV4-1 to TRBJ1-1; 12 bases are shared with TRBD1. Germline trimming cut 1 base from V and 3 bases from J; bases unmatched to any gene: 9. Per the germline V gene, CDR1 is MGHRA and CDR2 is YSYEKL. The CDR3 is made up of 18 amino acids. The CDR3 bases are TGCGCCAGCAGCCAAGCCGGGGACAGGGGGCGCCTGGACACTGAAGCTTTCTTT. Translation: CASSQAGDRGRLDTEAFF.

This chain links TRBV4-3 with TRBJ1-1; D is ambiguous. V dropped 4 bases and J dropped 1 base, with 10 bases sitting between them. Germline V gene data show CDR1 as LGHNA and CDR2 as YSLEER. CDR3 length equals 14 residues. The CDR3, as DNA: TGCGCCAGCAGCCCAACTCCTGCGAACACTGAAGCTTTCTTT. Its protein is CASSPTPANTEAFF.

The rearrangement links TRBV19 to TRBJ2-6; 8 bases agree with TRBD1. Losses at the gene ends were 2 bases for V and 3 bases for J; bases not matched to a gene: 3. This CDR3 is 16 amino acids long. Germline assignment: CDR1 LNHDA and CDR2 SQIVND (reference sequence). The CDR3 DNA sequence: TGTGCCAGTAGTATAAGGACAGGGCATGGGGCCAACGTCCTGACTTTC. This gives the protein CASSIRTGHGANVLTF.

The chain is built from TRBV6-1 and TRBJ1-3; TRBD1 might be the D (6 bases). This CDR3 contains 15 residues. V was shortened by 10 bases and J by 2 bases, with 18 bases between the two germline ends. Germline V CDR1 and CDR2: MNHNS, SASEGT. The CDR3 region has the DNA TGTGCCACCGCCTGGGGGGGGCCTCCTGGAAACACCATATATTTT. This translates into CATAWGGPPGNTIYF.

As to this clone: The same CDR3 arises from other DNA sequences in this sample as well. The chain uses TRBV2 and TRBJ2-3; D gene uncertain. CDR1 and CDR2 from the germline V gene are SNHLY and FYNNEI. The CDR3 contains 13 residues. Trimming removed 6 bases at V and 0 bases at J, with 7 bases between. CDR3 sequence (DNA): TGTGCCAGCAGACGGTCAAGCACAGATACGCAGTATTTT. This sequence encodes CASRRSSTDTQYF.

This clone was observed a single time. This sequence joins TRBV18 and TRBJ2-2; 9 bases are a match to TRBD2. Germline V gene sequence: CDR1 KGHSH, CDR2 LQKENI. V lost 1 base and J lost 6; bases outside the gene matches: 0. This CDR3 is built from 14 residues. The DNA of the CDR3 is TGTGCCAGCTCACCACTAGCGGGGGCCGGGGAGCTGTTTTTT. It is translated as CASSPLAGAGELFF.

The rearrangement joins TRBV11-2 to TRBJ2-7; D gene unclear. There are 14 residues in the CDR3. Germline CDR1 reads SGHAT; CDR2 reads FQNNGV. V was cut by 5 bases and J by 3 bases, with 14 bases left in between. CDR3 in DNA: TGTGCCAGCAGCCCTCCCGAGTGGGGCTACGAGCAGTACTTC. Its translation is CASSPPEWGYEQYF. Drawing the rest from reference TRBV11-2 and TRBJ2-7, the complete variable domain is EAGVAQSPRYKIIEKRQSVAFWCNPISGHATLYWYQQILGQGPKLLIQFQNNGVVDDSQLPKDRFSAERLKGVDSTLKIQPAKLEDSAVYLCASSPPEWGYEQYFGPGTRLTVT.

CDR3 loop: CATSRGGGAEETQYF. The DNA of the CDR3 is TGTGCCACCAGCAGGGGTGGTGGGGCAGAAGAGACCCAGTACTTC. The chain joins TRBV15 to TRBJ2-5; D perhaps matches TRBD1 (5 bases). This CDR3 spans 15 amino acids. Germline CDR1 and CDR2: LNHNV and YYDKDF (reference sequence). Trimming stripped 3 bases from V and 3 bases from J, with 14 bases between.

This rearrangement joins TRBV19 to TRBJ2-5; 7 bases match TRBD1. V gave up 5 bases and J gave up 5 bases; unmatched junction bases: 2. CDR3 size: 12 residues. CDR1 and CDR2 (germline): LNHDA, SQIVND (reference sequence). DNA of the CDR3: TGTGCCAGTAGTGTGGGACAGGAGACCCAGTACTTC. This sequence encodes CASSVGQETQYF.